These 8 T cell receptor beta chains came from one sample sequenced in a study of PD-L1 blockade in urothelial cancer (dated 2017 in TCRdb). This sample's time point label indicates: pretreatment peripheral blood. Libraries were built with the immunoSEQ multiplex PCR assay. Not all clones reach the TCRdb copy of this immuneACCESS table, which keeps in-frame sequences only. Checked studies attribute under half of the gap to unresolved V genes and leave the rest unexplained. This sample is represented by roughly 91,000 clones; approximately 81% of them were singletons. The ten largest clones add up to 13% to 15% of the sample. Here the sequenced sample was PBMCs, taken around atezolizumab (anti-PD-L1) treatment. These receptors all come from a man aged 55 to 69 with urothelial cancer.

The V call is TRBV6-5, the J call TRBJ1-3, with D perhaps TRBD1 (5 bases). CDR1 and CDR2 from the germline V gene are MNHEY and SVGAGI. This CDR3 has 15 residues. The V end lost 5 bases, the J end lost 3 bases, and 14 bases lay between the germline ends. Written as DNA, the CDR3 is TGTGCCAGCAGTAGGGGCAGGCTTGATGGAAACACCATATATTTT. Protein: CASSRGRLDGNTIYF.

The chain uses TRBV9 and TRBJ2-3; TRBD2 is a possible D gene (6 bases). Germline V lookup: CDR1 SGDLS, CDR2 YYNGEE. This CDR3 contains 15 residues. With 2 bases removed from V and 4 bases from J, the gap between germline ends came to 14 bases. The CDR3 region has the DNA TGTGCCAGCAGCGTGTATGACGGGGGTCCAGATACGCAGTATTTT. This sequence encodes CASSVYDGGPDTQYF.

The J gene is TRBJ1-5, the V gene TRBV7-2, with D tentatively TRBD1 (6 bases). The CDR3 is made up of 14 amino acids. Trimming shortened V by 5 bases and J by 4 bases, and 12 bases separated the two germline ends. The V gene's germline CDR1 is SGHTA and CDR2 FQGNSA. CDR3 protein: CASSLERGNQPQHF. The CDR3 DNA is TGTGCCAGCAGCCTGGAGAGGGGGAATCAGCCCCAGCATTTT.

V usage is TRBV25-1 and J usage is TRBJ1-2; 8 nucleotides align to TRBD1. Germline V gene lookup returns CDR1 MGHDK and CDR2 SYGVNS. The CDR3 consists of 14 residues. The J segment lost 8 bases and the V segment lost 7 bases, leaving 12 bases of the junction unmatched. The CDR3 protein is CASIVNRGSKGYTF. The CDR3 DNA reads as TGTGCCAGCATCGTGAACAGGGGGTCAAAAGGCTACACCTTC.

The rearrangement uses TRBV9 and TRBJ1-1; unclear D gene. Germline CDR1 reads SGDLS; CDR2 reads YYNGEE. The CDR3 is 13 amino acids. Trimming removed 2 bases from V and 4 bases from J, with 9 bases in between. CDR3 nucleotides: TGTGCCAGCAGCGTTGGAGATGGCACTGAAGCTTTCTTT. It yields the protein CASSVGDGTEAFF.

V gene TRBV9 combines with J gene TRBJ2-2, with 11 bases aligning to TRBD2. CDR1 is SGDLS and CDR2 is YYNGEE in the germline V gene. The CDR3 runs 16 residues. Losses at the gene ends were 4 bases for V and 4 bases for J; bases not matched to a gene: 6. Here the CDR3 DNA reads TGTGCCAGCAGCCCTCTGGGGACTAGCGGCACCGGGGAGCTGTTTTTT. Protein: CASSPLGTSGTGELFF. Drawing the rest from reference TRBV9 and TRBJ2-2, the complete variable domain is DSGVTQTPKHLITATGQRVTLRCSPRSGDLSVYWYQQSLDQGLQFLIQYYNGEERAKGNILERFSAQQFPDLHSELNLSSLELGDSALYFCASSPLGTSGTGELFFGEGSRLTVL.

The CDR3 loop reads CASSLLREGDTQYF. In nucleotides, the CDR3 is TGTGCCAGCAGTTTATTAAGGGAGGGGGATACGCAGTATTTT. The V and J genes are TRBV27 and TRBJ2-3; 7 positions match TRBD2. The CDR3 runs to 14 residues. Germline values: CDR1 MNHEY, CDR2 SMNVEV (reference sequence). With 1 base clipped from V and 6 bases from J, the junction kept 4 bases outside the gene matches.

Here the CDR3 DNA reads TGTGCCAGCAGTGGGTTCGGGGGGCCCTATGGCTACACCTTC. It specifies CASSGFGGPYGYTF. V is TRBV2 and J is TRBJ1-2; possible D gene TRBD1, 6 bases. V was trimmed by 4 bases and J by 4 bases, leaving 13 bases between them. CDR3 length: 14 amino acids. Germline loops: CDR1 SNHLY, CDR2 FYNNEI.